This entry lists 12 T cell receptor beta chains sequenced from one sample in a study of blood T cell repertoires in COVID-19. The assay was immunoSEQ multiplex PCR, and TCRdb's table has in-frame clones only and misses some. The sample holds 250,000 to 350,000 clones, roughly 87% seen once. What was sequenced was peripheral blood. These receptors originate from a man between 18 and 29 years old with active or convalescent COVID-19.

The CDR3, as DNA: TGTGCCACGACCCGGGACATAATGGGGAATGAGCAGTTCTTC. Encoded protein: CATTRDIMGNEQFF. This rearrangement joins TRBV27 to TRBJ2-1; the D gene is possibly TRBD1 (6 bases). This CDR3 contains 14 residues. V shed 10 bases and J shed 7 bases, with 20 bases lying between them. Germline V gene data show CDR1 as MNHEY and CDR2 as SMNVEV (reference sequence).

This rearrangement joins TRBV6-2 or TRBV6-3 to TRBJ2-7; D is unresolved. Germline V lookup: CDR1 MNHEY, CDR2 SVGEGT. The CDR3 covers 17 residues. Deletions cut 1 base from V and 2 bases from J, with 18 bases between. As DNA, the CDR3 is TGTGCCAGCAGTTACTTCGGTTGGAGCGAAGGCACCTACGAGCAGTACTTC. It codes for CASSYFGWSEGTYEQYF.

The chain uses TRBV6-2 or TRBV6-3 and TRBJ2-7; 7 bases map to TRBD1. Germline CDR1 and CDR2: MNHEY and SVGEGT. There are 14 residues in the CDR3. After removal of 6 bases from V and 0 bases from J, the junction contained 5 bases not matched to a gene. Here the CDR3 DNA reads TGTGCCAGCAGCCGGGACAGAGTCTCCTACGAGCAGTACTTC. The encoded protein is CASSRDRVSYEQYF.

The chain combines TRBV7-9 with TRBJ2-1; 10 bases align to TRBD2. Germline V gene sequence: CDR1 SEHNR, CDR2 FQNEAQ (reference sequence). This CDR3 has 16 amino acids. V shed 4 bases and J 4 bases; nucleotides not matched to a gene: 7. In DNA, the CDR3 is TGTGCCAGCAGCTCCATCCTAGCGGGAGAATACAATGAGCAGTTCTTC. Its translation is CASSSILAGEYNEQFF. The full variable domain, rest sourced from reference TRBV7-9 and TRBJ2-1, is DTGVSQNPRHKITKRGQNVTFRCDPISEHNRLYWYRQTLGQGPEFLTYFQNEAQLEKSRLLSDRFSAERPKGSFSTLEIQRTEQGDSAMYLCASSSILAGEYNEQFFGPGTRLTVL.

This chain links TRBV7-8 with TRBJ1-1; D uncertain. Germline CDR1 SGHVS, CDR2 FQNEAQ. This CDR3 has 17 amino acids. The V end was cut by 1 base, the J end by 1 base, with 16 bases between. The CDR3 nucleotides read TGTGCCAGCAGCTTAGACGGCCCCCACGGGAAGAACACTGAAGCTTTCTTT. Translating it yields CASSLDGPHGKNTEAFF.

This rearrangement joins TRBV19 to TRBJ2-5; TRBD1 agrees at 10 bases. V was clipped by 4 bases and J by 5 bases; unmatched bases: 13. Germline values: CDR1 LNHDA, CDR2 SQIVND (reference sequence). The CDR3 runs to 17 residues. This chain's CDR3 is CASSSSGTGARWETQYF. The CDR3 region has the DNA TGTGCCAGTAGTAGCTCCGGGACAGGGGCGAGGTGGGAGACCCAGTACTTC.

CDR3 loop: CASSLVLGQYEQYF. CDR3 nucleotide sequence: TGTGCCAGCAGCTTAGTTTTGGGACAATACGAGCAGTACTTC. V usage is TRBV11-2 and J usage is TRBJ2-7; a possible D gene is TRBD1 (6 bases). The CDR3 runs 14 residues. Germline assignment: CDR1 SGHAT and CDR2 FQNNGV. Between the trimmed V and J ends, which lost 1 base and 4 bases, there was a span of 11 bases.

The J gene is TRBJ2-6, the V gene TRBV19; a possible D gene is TRBD2 (6 bases). The germline V and J ends were trimmed by 3 bases and 4 bases, with 7 bases remaining between them. The germline CDR1 and CDR2 sequences are LNHDA and SQIVND (reference sequence). This CDR3 has 14 residues. CDR3 loop: CASSIAGGANVLTF. For the CDR3, the DNA is TGTGCCAGTAGTATTGCGGGAGGGGCCAACGTCCTGACTTTC.

CDR3 sequence reads: CASSYRTSGPSSQYF. CDR3 in DNA: TGTGCCAGCAGTTACCGGACTAGCGGCCCCTCGTCCCAGTACTTC. The rearrangement joins TRBV6-2 or TRBV6-3 to TRBJ2-5; 10 positions agree with TRBD2. The CDR3 consists of 15 residues. Germline CDR1 is MNHEY and CDR2 is SVGEGT. Trimming cost V 2 bases and J 9 bases; bases outside gene matches: 9.

The chain joins TRBV6-5 to TRBJ1-5; 7 positions match TRBD1. Germline V CDR1 and CDR2: MNHEY, SVGAGI. This CDR3 is 15 amino acids long. Losses at the gene ends were 6 bases for V and 7 bases for J; bases not matched to a gene: 12. In DNA form, the CDR3 reads TGTGCCAGCAGATTCACAGGGGCCCCCGGGCAGCCCCAGCATTTT. Its protein is CASRFTGAPGQPQHF.

The rearrangement uses TRBV19 and TRBJ2-7, with D possibly TRBD2 on 6 matching bases. The CDR3 totals 15 residues. V was clipped by 3 bases and J by 4 bases, with 16 bases between them. From germline, CDR1 is LNHDA and CDR2 SQIVND (reference sequence). Written as DNA, the CDR3 is TGTGCCAGTAGTATGTCAGGACTATCACAATACGAGCAGTACTTC. It is translated as CASSMSGLSQYEQYF.

The rearrangement links TRBV2 to TRBJ1-1; 8 bases line up with TRBD1. CDR1 SNHLY and CDR2 FYNNEI come from the germline V gene. The CDR3 extends over 15 amino acids. J was trimmed by 6 bases and V by 8 bases; bases with no gene match: 14. The CDR3 region has the DNA TGTGCCAGCGGGTACAGGGGGTCCCGAACGGCTGAAGCTTTCTTT. Its translation is CASGYRGSRTAEAFF.